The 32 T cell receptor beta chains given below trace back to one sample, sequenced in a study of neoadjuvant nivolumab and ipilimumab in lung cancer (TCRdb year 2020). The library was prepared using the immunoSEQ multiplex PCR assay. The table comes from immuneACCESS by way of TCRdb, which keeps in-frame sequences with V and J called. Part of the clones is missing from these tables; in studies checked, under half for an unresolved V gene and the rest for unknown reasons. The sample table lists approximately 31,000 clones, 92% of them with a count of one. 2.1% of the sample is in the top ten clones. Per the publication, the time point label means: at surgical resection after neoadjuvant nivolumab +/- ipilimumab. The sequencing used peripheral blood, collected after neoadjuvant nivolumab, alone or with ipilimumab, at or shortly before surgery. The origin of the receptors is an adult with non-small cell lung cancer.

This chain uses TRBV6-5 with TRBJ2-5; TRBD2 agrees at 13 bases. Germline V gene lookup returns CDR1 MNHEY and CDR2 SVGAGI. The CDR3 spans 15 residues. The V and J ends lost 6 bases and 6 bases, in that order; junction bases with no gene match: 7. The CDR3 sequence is CASSFGLAGVKTQYF. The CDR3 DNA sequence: TGTGCCAGCAGCTTCGGACTAGCGGGAGTTAAGACCCAGTACTTC.

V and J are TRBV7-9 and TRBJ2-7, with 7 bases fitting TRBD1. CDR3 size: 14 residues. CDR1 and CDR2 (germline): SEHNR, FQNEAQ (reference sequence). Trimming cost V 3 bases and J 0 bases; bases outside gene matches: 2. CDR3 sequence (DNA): TGTGCCAGCAGCTTCGGGACAGCCTCCTACGAGCAGTACTTC. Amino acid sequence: CASSFGTASYEQYF.

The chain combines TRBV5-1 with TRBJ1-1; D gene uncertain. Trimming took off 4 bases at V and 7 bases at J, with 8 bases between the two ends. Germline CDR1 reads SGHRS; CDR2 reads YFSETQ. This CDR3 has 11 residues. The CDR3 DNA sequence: TGCGCCAGCAGCCCCGGGGTTGAAGCTTTCTTT. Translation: CASSPGVEAFF.

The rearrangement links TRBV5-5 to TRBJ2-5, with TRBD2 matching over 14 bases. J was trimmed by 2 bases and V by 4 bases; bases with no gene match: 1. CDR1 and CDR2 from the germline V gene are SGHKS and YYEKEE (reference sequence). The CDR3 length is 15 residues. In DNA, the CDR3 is TGTGCCAGCAGCCGGACTAGCGGGAGGCAAGAGACCCAGTACTTC. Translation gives CASSRTSGRQETQYF.

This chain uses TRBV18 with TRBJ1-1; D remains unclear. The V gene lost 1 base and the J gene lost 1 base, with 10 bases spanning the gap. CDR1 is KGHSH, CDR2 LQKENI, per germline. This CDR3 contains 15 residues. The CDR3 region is CASSPQFDWNTEAFF. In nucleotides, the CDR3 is TGTGCCAGCTCACCACAATTTGACTGGAACACTGAAGCTTTCTTT.

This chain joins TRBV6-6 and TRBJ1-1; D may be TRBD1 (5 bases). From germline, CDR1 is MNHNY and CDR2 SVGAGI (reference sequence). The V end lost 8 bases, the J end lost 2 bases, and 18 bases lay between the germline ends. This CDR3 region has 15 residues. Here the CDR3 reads CASEFGRGRNTEAFF. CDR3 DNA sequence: TGTGCCAGCGAGTTCGGGAGGGGCCGTAACACTGAAGCTTTCTTT.

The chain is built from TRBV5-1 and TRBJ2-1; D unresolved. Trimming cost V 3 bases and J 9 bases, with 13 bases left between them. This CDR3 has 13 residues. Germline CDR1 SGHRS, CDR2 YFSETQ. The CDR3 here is CASSSRPGTEQFF. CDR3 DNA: TGCGCCAGCAGCTCGCGGCCGGGCACTGAGCAGTTCTTC.

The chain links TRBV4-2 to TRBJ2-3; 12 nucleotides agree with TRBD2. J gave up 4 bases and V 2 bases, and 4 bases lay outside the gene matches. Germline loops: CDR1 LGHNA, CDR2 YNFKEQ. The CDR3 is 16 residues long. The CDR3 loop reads CASSQRLAGGADTQYF. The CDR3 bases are TGTGCCAGCAGCCAAAGGCTAGCGGGAGGGGCAGATACGCAGTATTTT.

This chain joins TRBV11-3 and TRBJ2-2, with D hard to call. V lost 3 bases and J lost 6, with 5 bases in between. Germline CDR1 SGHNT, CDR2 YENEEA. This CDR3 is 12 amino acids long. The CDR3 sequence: CASSFSSGELFF. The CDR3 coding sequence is TGTGCCAGCAGCTTTAGTTCCGGGGAGCTGTTTTTT.

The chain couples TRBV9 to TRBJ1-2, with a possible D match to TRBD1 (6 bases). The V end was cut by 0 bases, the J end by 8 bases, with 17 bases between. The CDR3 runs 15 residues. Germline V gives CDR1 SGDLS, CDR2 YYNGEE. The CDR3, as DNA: TGTGCCAGCAGCGTAGAGGAGGGGGGCGTATGGGGCTACACCTTC. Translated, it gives CASSVEEGGVWGYTF.

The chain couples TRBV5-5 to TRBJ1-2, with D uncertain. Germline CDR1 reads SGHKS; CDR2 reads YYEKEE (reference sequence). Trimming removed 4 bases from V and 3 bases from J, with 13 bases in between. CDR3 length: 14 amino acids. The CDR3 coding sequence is TGTGCCAGCAGCCGGTTCGGGGTCGACTATGGCTACACCTTC. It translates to CASSRFGVDYGYTF.

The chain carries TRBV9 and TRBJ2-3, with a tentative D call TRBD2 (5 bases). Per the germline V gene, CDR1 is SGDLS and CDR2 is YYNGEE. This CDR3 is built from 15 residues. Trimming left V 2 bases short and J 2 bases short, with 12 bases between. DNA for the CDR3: TGTGCCAGCAGCGTTAGGCCGGGATACACAGATACGCAGTATTTT. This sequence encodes CASSVRPGYTDTQYF.

The CDR3 DNA reads as TGCGCCAGCTACCCCGTCCAGGGTAGCTCCTACAATGAGCAGTTCTTC. Translated, it gives CASYPVQGSSYNEQFF. The chain is built from TRBV5-1 and TRBJ2-1; tentative D call: TRBD1 (5 bases). The V end lost 7 bases, the J end lost 0 bases, and 17 bases lay between the germline ends. The CDR3 runs 16 residues. Germline assignment: CDR1 SGHRS and CDR2 YFSETQ.

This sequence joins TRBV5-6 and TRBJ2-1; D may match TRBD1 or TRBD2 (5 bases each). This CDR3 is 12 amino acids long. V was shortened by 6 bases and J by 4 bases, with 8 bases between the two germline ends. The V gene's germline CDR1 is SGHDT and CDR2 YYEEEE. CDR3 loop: CASNGGYNEQFF. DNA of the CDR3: TGTGCCAGCAATGGGGGTTACAATGAGCAGTTCTTC. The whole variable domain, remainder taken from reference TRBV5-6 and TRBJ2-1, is DAGVTQSPTHLIKTRGQQVTLRCSPKSGHDTVSWYQQALGQGPQFIFQYYEEEERQRGNFPDRFSGHQFPNYSSELNVNALLLGDSALYLCASNGGYNEQFFGPGTRLTVL.

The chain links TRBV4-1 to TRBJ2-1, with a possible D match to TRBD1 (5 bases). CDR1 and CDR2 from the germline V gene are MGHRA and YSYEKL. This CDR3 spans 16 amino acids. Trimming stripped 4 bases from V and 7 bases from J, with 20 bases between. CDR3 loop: CASSRLPTGQGNEQFF. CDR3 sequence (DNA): TGCGCCAGCAGCCGCCTACCGACCGGGCAGGGAAATGAGCAGTTCTTC.

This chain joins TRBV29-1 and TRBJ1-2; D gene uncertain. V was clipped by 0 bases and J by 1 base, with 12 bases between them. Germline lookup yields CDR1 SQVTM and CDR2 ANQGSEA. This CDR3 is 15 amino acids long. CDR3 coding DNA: TGCAGCGTTGAAGATATAAGAACCTTTAACTATGGCTACACCTTC. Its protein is CSVEDIRTFNYGYTF.

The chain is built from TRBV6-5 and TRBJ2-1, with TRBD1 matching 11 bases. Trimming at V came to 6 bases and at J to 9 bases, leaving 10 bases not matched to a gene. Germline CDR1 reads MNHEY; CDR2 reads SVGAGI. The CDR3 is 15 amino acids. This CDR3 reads CASSTGQGARGEQFF. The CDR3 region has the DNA TGTGCCAGCAGCACCGGACAGGGGGCGCGGGGTGAGCAGTTCTTC.

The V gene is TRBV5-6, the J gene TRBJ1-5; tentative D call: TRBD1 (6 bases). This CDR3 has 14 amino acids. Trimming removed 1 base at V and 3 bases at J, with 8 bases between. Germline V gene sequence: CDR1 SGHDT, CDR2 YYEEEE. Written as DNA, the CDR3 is TGTGCCAGCAGCTTGTACAGGGCCAATCAGCCCCAGCATTTT. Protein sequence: CASSLYRANQPQHF.

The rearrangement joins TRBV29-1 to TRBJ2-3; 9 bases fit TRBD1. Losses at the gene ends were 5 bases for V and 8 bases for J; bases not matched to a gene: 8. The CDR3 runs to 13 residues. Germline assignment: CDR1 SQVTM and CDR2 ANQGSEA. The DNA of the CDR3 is TGCAGCGTTACCAGAGGGACAGGGAGTACGCAGTATTTT. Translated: CSVTRGTGSTQYF.

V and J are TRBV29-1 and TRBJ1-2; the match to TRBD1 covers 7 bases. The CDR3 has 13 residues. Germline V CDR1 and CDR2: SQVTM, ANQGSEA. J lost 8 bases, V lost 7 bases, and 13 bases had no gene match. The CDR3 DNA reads TGCAGCGGCGACCGAGAGGGGGCTGGGGGCTACACCTTC. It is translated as CSGDREGAGGYTF.

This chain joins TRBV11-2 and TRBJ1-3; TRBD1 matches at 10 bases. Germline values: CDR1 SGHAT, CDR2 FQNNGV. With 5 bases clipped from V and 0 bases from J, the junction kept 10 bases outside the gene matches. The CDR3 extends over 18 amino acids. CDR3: CASSRLGTGVLSGNTIYF. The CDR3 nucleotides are TGTGCCAGCAGCCGTCTAGGGACAGGGGTCCTCTCTGGAAACACCATATATTTT.

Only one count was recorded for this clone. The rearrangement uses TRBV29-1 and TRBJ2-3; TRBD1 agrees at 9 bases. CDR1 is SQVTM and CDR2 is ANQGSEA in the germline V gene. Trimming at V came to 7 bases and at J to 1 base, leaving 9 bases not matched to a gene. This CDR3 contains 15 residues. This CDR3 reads CSATGGGFGTDTQYF. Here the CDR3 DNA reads TGCAGCGCGACAGGGGGTGGGTTCGGCACAGATACGCAGTATTTT.

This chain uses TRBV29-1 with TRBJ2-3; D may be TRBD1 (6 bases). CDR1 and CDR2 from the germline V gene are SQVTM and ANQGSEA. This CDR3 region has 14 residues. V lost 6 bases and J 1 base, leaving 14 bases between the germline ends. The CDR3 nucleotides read TGCAGCGTGAAACTAGGGGGAGGCACAGATACGCAGTATTTT. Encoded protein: CSVKLGGGTDTQYF.

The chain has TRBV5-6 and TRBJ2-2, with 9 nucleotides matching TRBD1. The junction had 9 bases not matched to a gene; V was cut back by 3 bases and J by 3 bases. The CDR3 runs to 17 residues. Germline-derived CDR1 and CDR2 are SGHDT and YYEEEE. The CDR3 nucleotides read TGTGCCAGCAGCTCGCTAAACGGGACAGGGTACACCGGGGAGCTGTTTTTT. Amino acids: CASSSLNGTGYTGELFF.

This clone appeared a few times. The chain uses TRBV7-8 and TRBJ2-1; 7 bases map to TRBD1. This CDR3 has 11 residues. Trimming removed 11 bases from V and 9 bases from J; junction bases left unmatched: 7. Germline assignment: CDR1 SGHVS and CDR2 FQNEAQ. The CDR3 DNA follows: TGTGCCGCAGGGGGTTTCAGTGAGCAGTTCTTC. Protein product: CAAGGFSEQFF.

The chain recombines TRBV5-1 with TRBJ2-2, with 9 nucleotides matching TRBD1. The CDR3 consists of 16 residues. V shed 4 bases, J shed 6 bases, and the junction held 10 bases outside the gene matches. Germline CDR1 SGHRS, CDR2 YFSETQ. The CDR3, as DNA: TGCGCCAGCAGCCCTGGACAGGGGAATTTAGCCGGGGAGCTGTTTTTT. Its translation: CASSPGQGNLAGELFF.

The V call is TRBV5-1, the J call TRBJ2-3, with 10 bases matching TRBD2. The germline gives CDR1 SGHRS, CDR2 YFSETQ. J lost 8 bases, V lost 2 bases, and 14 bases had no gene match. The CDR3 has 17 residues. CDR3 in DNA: TGCGCCAGCAGCTTAATGACTAGCGGGTGGGATCCGGGTACGCAGTATTTT. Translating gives CASSLMTSGWDPGTQYF.

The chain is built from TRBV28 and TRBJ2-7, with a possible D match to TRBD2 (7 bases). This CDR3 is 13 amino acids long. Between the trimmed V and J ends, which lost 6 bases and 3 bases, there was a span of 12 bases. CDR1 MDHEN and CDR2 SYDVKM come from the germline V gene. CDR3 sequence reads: CASSWRGGYEQYF. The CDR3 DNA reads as TGTGCCAGCAGCTGGAGGGGGGGCTACGAGCAGTACTTC. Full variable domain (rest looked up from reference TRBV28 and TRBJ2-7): DVKVTQSSRYLVKRTGEKVFLECVQDMDHENMFWYRQDPGLGLRLIYFSYDVKMKEKGDIPEGYSVSREKKERFSLILESASTNQTSMYLCASSWRGGYEQYFGPGTRLTVT.

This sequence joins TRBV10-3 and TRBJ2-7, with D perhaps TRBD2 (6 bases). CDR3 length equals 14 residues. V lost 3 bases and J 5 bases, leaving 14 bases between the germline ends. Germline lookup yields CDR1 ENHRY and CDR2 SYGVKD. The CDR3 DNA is TGTGCCATCAGTGAAGGCGCGGGACCAAACGAGCAGTACTTC. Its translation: CAISEGAGPNEQYF.

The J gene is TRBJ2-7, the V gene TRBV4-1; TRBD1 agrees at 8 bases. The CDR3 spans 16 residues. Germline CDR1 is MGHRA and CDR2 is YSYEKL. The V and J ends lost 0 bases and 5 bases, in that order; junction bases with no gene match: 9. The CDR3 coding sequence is TGCGCCAGCAGCCAAGAGGGGGGCAGGGGGCTTGACGAGCAGTACTTC. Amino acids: CASSQEGGRGLDEQYF.

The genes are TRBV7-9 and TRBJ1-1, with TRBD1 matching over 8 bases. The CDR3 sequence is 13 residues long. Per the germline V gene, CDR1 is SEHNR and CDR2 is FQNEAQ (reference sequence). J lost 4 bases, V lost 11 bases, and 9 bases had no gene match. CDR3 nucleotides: TGTGCCCGAAATCGCAGGGGGCCCACTGAAGCTTTCTTT. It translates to CARNRRGPTEAFF.

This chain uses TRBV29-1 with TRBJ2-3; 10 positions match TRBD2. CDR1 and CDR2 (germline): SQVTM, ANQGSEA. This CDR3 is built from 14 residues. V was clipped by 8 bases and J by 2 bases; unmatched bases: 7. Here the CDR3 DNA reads TGCAGCATCCGGACTAGCGGCCCCACAGATACGCAGTATTTT. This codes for CSIRTSGPTDTQYF.